A single sample is the source of the 26 T cell receptor beta chains below, sequenced in a study of T cells after posttransplantation cyclophosphamide. Methotrexate plus calcineurin inhibitor accompanied controls' myeloablative marrow transplants; sampling was 1 year later. Data came from immunoSEQ multiplex PCR; TCRdb stores just in-frame clones and leaves some out. The sample shows about 21,000 clones, roughly 85% of them seen only once. This specimen consisted of PBMCs, obtained about 400 days after allogeneic stem cell transplant with calcineurin inhibitor and methotrexate. The source of these receptors is a female patient younger than 45 who received an allogeneic stem cell transplant from an unrelated donor, was CMV-positive, and had acute and chronic GVHD. Part of the T cell pool may stem from the graft donor.

Worth noting for this clone: A read error may produce the germline difference seen at one junction end. Other DNA sequences in this sample translate to the same CDR3. The chain is built from TRBV9 and TRBJ2-2; a possible D gene is TRBD2 (6 bases). Germline V gene lookup returns CDR1 SGDLS and CDR2 YYNGEE. The CDR3 is 15 amino acids. In DNA, the CDR3 is TGTGCCAGCAGCGTAGATACGCGGGGTTCCGGGGAGTTGTTTTTT. Amino acids: CASSVDTRGSGELFF.

V is TRBV7-2 and J is TRBJ1-2; no definite D call. Trimming removed 3 bases at V and 0 bases at J, with 5 bases between. Germline V gives CDR1 SGHTA, CDR2 FQGNSA. This CDR3 contains 13 residues. The CDR3 is CASSLTTNYGYTF. The CDR3 DNA reads TGTGCCAGCAGCTTGACTACTAACTATGGCTACACCTTC.

This clone was recorded a few times. This CDR3 reads CAVGWGQGDTEAFF. In DNA, the CDR3 is TGTGCCGTCGGTTGGGGCCAGGGGGACACTGAAGCTTTCTTT. This chain links TRBV10-3 with TRBJ1-1; TRBD1 aligns across 7 bases. The junction had 12 bases not matched to a gene; V was cut back by 11 bases and J by 3 bases. This CDR3 has 14 residues. The germline V gene encodes CDR1 ENHRY and CDR2 SYGVKD.

The chain employs TRBV10-3 and TRBJ1-1; D is perhaps TRBD1 (5 bases). V dropped 3 bases and J dropped 1 base, with 12 bases sitting between them. CDR1 and CDR2 (germline): ENHRY, SYGVKD. This CDR3 has 15 amino acids. The CDR3 spells CAISDTRVGNTEAFF. Here the CDR3 DNA reads TGTGCCATCAGTGATACCAGGGTGGGGAACACTGAAGCTTTCTTT.

The chain carries TRBV5-1 and TRBJ2-1, with D possibly being TRBD2 (5 bases). Looked up from germline, CDR1 is SGHRS and CDR2 is YFSETQ. Trimming left V 0 bases short and J 3 bases short, with 7 bases between. This CDR3 comprises 14 residues. Here the CDR3 DNA reads TGCGCCAGCAGCTTGGACGGGAACTACAATGAGCAGTTCTTC. This translates into CASSLDGNYNEQFF.

The J gene is TRBJ1-2, the V gene TRBV23-1; D gene uncertain. TRBV23-1 is identified as an open reading frame with a role that is uncertain. V was shortened by 9 bases and J by 8 bases, with 22 bases between the two germline ends. The CDR3 is 14 residues long. The CDR3 DNA is TGCGCCAGGACCTGGCAAGCGGGGATGAGAGGCTACACCTTC. It is translated as CARTWQAGMRGYTF.

The count of this clone is one. The genes are TRBV30 and TRBJ2-1; 7 bases are a match to TRBD2. Germline V gives CDR1 GTSNPN, CDR2 SVGIG (reference sequence). V trimming: 8 bases; J trimming: 7 bases; junction bases outside the gene matches: 8. This CDR3 is 12 amino acids long. Here the CDR3 reads CAEGEGRNEQFF. The DNA of the CDR3 is TGTGCCGAAGGGGAGGGGCGAAATGAGCAGTTCTTC. The full variable domain, with the rest looked up from reference TRBV30 and TRBJ2-1, is SQTIHQWPATLVQPVGSPLSLECTVEGTSNPNLYWYRQAAGRGLQLLFYSVGIGQISSEVPQNLSASRPQDRQFILSSKKLLLSDSGFYLCAEGEGRNEQFFGPGTRLTVL.

Note on this clone: The conserved final phenylalanine or tryptophan is absent from the CDR3, which likely points to a read error. The J gene is TRBJ1-2, the V gene TRBV6-4; the D gene is possibly TRBD1 (5 bases). This CDR3 contains 13 residues. CDR1 MRHNA and CDR2 SNTAGT come from the germline V gene. The V and J ends lost 7 bases and 6 bases respectively, with 15 bases between them. DNA of the CDR3: TGTGCCAGCATTAAGGTCAGGGTTGATGGCTACACCCTC. This encodes CASIKVRVDGYTL.

The chain combines TRBV10-1 with TRBJ1-1; D unclear. Per germline, CDR1 WNHNN and CDR2 SYGVQD (reference sequence). Between the trimmed V and J ends, which lost 3 bases and 4 bases, there was a span of 12 bases. The CDR3 has 14 amino acids. The CDR3 here is CASSEYRSSTEAFF. Here the CDR3 DNA reads TGCGCCAGCAGTGAATATCGTTCGTCCACTGAAGCTTTCTTT.

The table lists this clone with a count of one. The chain is built from TRBV28 and TRBJ1-2; no clear D. This CDR3 is built from 11 residues. Trimming removed 3 bases from V and 9 bases from J, with 8 bases in between. Germline assignment: CDR1 MDHEN and CDR2 SYDVKM. The chain's CDR3 is CASSFRGSYTF. The CDR3 DNA sequence: TGTGCCAGCAGTTTTCGGGGAAGCTACACCTTC.

This clone was recorded only once. The chain is built from TRBV7-2 and TRBJ2-7; 9 positions match TRBD2. The length of the CDR3 is 15 residues. The junction had 9 bases not matched to a gene; V was cut back by 2 bases and J by 7 bases. Germline-derived CDR1 and CDR2 are SGHTA and FQGNSA. The CDR3 DNA follows: TGTGCCAGCAGCTTACTAGCGGGAACCTCGAGTGAGCAGTACTTC. Amino acids: CASSLLAGTSSEQYF.

The V gene is TRBV5-6, the J gene TRBJ2-4, with 7 nucleotides matching TRBD2. The CDR3 runs 13 residues. V lost 4 bases and J lost 16; bases outside the gene matches: 14. Germline assignment: CDR1 SGHDT and CDR2 YYEEEE. CDR3 nucleotides: TGTGCCAGCAGCCCCCCCGAGGGGAGGGGCGAATACTTC. Translation: CASSPPEGRGEYF.

The chain employs TRBV4-2 and TRBJ1-4, with TRBD1 matching over 10 bases. There are 17 residues in the CDR3. After removal of 4 bases from V and 7 bases from J, the junction contained 12 bases not matched to a gene. Germline loops: CDR1 LGHNA, CDR2 YNFKEQ. This CDR3 is CASSPGTGDLSLEKLFF. CDR3 DNA: TGTGCCAGCAGCCCTGGGACAGGGGACTTATCCCTTGAAAAACTGTTTTTT.

The J gene is TRBJ2-1, the V gene TRBV5-1, with a possible D match to TRBD1 (6 bases). Germline loops: CDR1 SGHRS, CDR2 YFSETQ. The CDR3 spans 16 residues. Trimming removed 4 bases at V and 10 bases at J, with 24 bases between. The CDR3 nucleotides are TGCGCCAGCAGCCCTAACCGGGACAACACTCTTAGGGAGCAGTTCTTC. It translates to CASSPNRDNTLREQFF.

The DNA of the CDR3 is TGTGCCAGCAGTGGCGGGGTCTACGAGCAGTACTTC. This codes for CASSGGVYEQYF. V and J are TRBV6-5 and TRBJ2-7; perhaps TRBD2 as D (6 bases). CDR1 and CDR2 (germline): MNHEY, SVGAGI. The CDR3 covers 12 residues. The V gene lost 5 bases and the J gene lost 3 bases, with 8 bases spanning the gap.

The CDR3 region has the DNA TGCGCCAGCAGCCAAGGAGAGCTCCCCTACGAGCAGTACTTC. Encoded protein: CASSQGELPYEQYF. The chain links TRBV4-3 to TRBJ2-7; no clear D gene. V lost 1 base to trimming and J lost 2 bases, with 9 bases between them. The germline gives CDR1 LGHNA, CDR2 YSLEER. CDR3 length equals 14 residues.

The rearrangement uses TRBV6-9 and TRBJ2-2; 10 bases align to TRBD1. CDR1 is MNHGY, CDR2 SVAAGI, per germline. The CDR3 has 15 amino acids. V trimming: 6 bases; J trimming: 5 bases; junction bases outside the gene matches: 6. This CDR3 reads CASRGDRGWTGELFF. Written as DNA, the CDR3 is TGTGCCAGCAGGGGGGACAGGGGATGGACCGGGGAGCTGTTTTTT.

The chain recombines TRBV28 with TRBJ2-1; possibly TRBD2 for D (5 bases). This CDR3 has 15 residues. Looked up from germline, CDR1 is MDHEN and CDR2 is SYDVKM. V was trimmed by 3 bases and J by 9 bases, leaving 18 bases between them. CDR3 in DNA: TGTGCCAGCAGTTTTCCAGTTCGGGGTCGTGGTGAGCAGTTCTTC. Amino acid sequence: CASSFPVRGRGEQFF. Variable domain in full (rest from reference TRBV28 and TRBJ2-1): DVKVTQSSRYLVKRTGEKVFLECVQDMDHENMFWYRQDPGLGLRLIYFSYDVKMKEKGDIPEGYSVSREKKERFSLILESASTNQTSMYLCASSFPVRGRGEQFFGPGTRLTVL.

This chain connects TRBV7-3 to TRBJ2-2, with 12 bases matching TRBD2. Per germline, CDR1 SGHTA and CDR2 FQGTGA. Unmatched junction bases numbered 18, after V lost 2 bases and J lost 5 bases. CDR3 length equals 21 residues. As DNA, the CDR3 is TGTGCCAGCAGCTTATTTCCGGGGTCCCCTAGCGGGGGGGCGCGTACCGGGGAGCTGTTTTTT. As protein: CASSLFPGSPSGGARTGELFF.

The chain uses TRBV4-3 and TRBJ2-7; 7 bases align to TRBD2. From germline, CDR1 is LGHNA and CDR2 YSLEER. Germline trimming cut 0 bases from V and 6 bases from J; bases unmatched to any gene: 11. CDR3 length equals 16 residues. The DNA of the CDR3 is TGCGCCAGCAGCCAAGATTGGGGGGGAGGGCCGGGCGAGCAGTACTTC. Its translation is CASSQDWGGGPGEQYF.

This chain links TRBV15 with TRBJ2-3, with D possibly being TRBD1 (5 bases). The V gene lost 2 bases and the J gene lost 0 bases, with 12 bases spanning the gap. The V gene's germline CDR1 is LNHNV and CDR2 YYDKDF (reference sequence). This CDR3 region has 16 residues. The DNA of the CDR3 is TGTGCCACCAGCAGACAGGGAAGGGCTAGCACAGATACGCAGTATTTT. Amino acids: CATSRQGRASTDTQYF.

The rearrangement links TRBV2 to TRBJ1-5, with TRBD1 identical over 9 bases. Germline V gives CDR1 SNHLY, CDR2 FYNNEI. The CDR3 length is 16 residues. The ends lost 5 bases at V and 6 bases at J; junction bases unmatched: 11. The CDR3 protein is CASSTPDRGDAQPQHF. The DNA of the CDR3 is TGTGCCAGCAGTACCCCGGACAGGGGAGATGCTCAGCCCCAGCATTTT.

Comment on this clone: Compared with germline, one end of the junction differs, possibly owing to a read error. V is TRBV7-7 and J is TRBJ2-5; 8 nucleotides match TRBD1. CDR3 length: 13 amino acids. CDR1 is SSHAT, CDR2 FNYEAQ, per germline (reference sequence). DNA of the CDR3: TGTGCTAGCAGCTTAGGGACAGGTGGTACCCAGTACTTC. Translation: CASSLGTGGTQYF. The whole variable domain, remainder taken from reference TRBV7-7 and TRBJ2-5, is GAGVSQSPRYKVTKRGQDVTLRCDPISSHATLYWYQQALGQGPEFLTYFNYEAQPDKSGLPSDRFSAERPEGSISTLTIQRTEQRDSAMYRCASSLGTGGTQYFGPGTRLLVL.

The chain joins TRBV11-2 to TRBJ2-1; TRBD2 aligns across 8 bases. This CDR3 has 16 amino acids. The V segment lost 5 bases and the J segment 10 bases; nucleotides outside the gene matches: 16. The germline gives CDR1 SGHAT, CDR2 FQNNGV. The CDR3 loop is CASSQRGASGRVEQFF. CDR3 coding DNA: TGTGCCAGCAGCCAAAGGGGGGCTAGCGGGCGGGTCGAGCAGTTCTTC. Filled out from reference TRBV11-2 and TRBJ2-1, the complete variable domain reads EAGVAQSPRYKIIEKRQSVAFWCNPISGHATLYWYQQILGQGPKLLIQFQNNGVVDDSQLPKDRFSAERLKGVDSTLKIQPAKLEDSAVYLCASSQRGASGRVEQFFGPGTRLTVL.

This clone was seen only once. This chain joins TRBV7-9 and TRBJ2-4; TRBD1 agrees at 7 bases. The CDR3 has 12 amino acids. Germline V lookup: CDR1 SEHNR, CDR2 FQNEAQ (reference sequence). Trimming cost V 11 bases and J 8 bases; bases outside gene matches: 9. CDR3 region: CAGGQESDIQYF. DNA for the CDR3: TGTGCCGGCGGACAGGAGTCGGACATTCAGTACTTC. The full variable domain, in which reference TRBV7-9 and TRBJ2-4 provide the parts outside the CDR3, is DTGVSQNPRHKITKRGQNVTFRCDPISEHNRLYWYRQTLGQGPEFLTYFQNEAQLEKSRLLSDRFSAERPKGSFSTLEIQRTEQGDSAMYLCAGGQESDIQYFGAGTRLSVL.

This clone was counted a single time. The V gene is TRBV28, the J gene TRBJ2-3; 9 bases are shared with TRBD2. The trim removed 7 bases at V and 1 base at J, leaving 9 bases unmatched. The CDR3 has 16 amino acids. Germline V gives CDR1 MDHEN, CDR2 SYDVKM. The CDR3 DNA follows: TGTGCCAGCATCCCCGTCTTAGCGGGAGGCACAGATACGCAGTATTTT. This gives the protein CASIPVLAGGTDTQYF.